Following are 7 T cell receptor beta chains from one sample sequenced in a study of blood T cell repertoires in COVID-19. Measured with immunoSEQ multiplex PCR; TCRdb has only the in-frame clones, and not every one. The table has about 210,000 clones, 75% to 90% seen once; the top ten hold around 19%. Material: PBMCs or T cells enriched from blood (not recorded which). The receptors here all came from a man aged 40-49 years who had recovered from COVID-19.

The chain couples TRBV9 to TRBJ1-2; D unclear. V gave up 4 bases and J gave up 8 bases, with 12 bases separating them. The germline gives CDR1 SGDLS, CDR2 YYNGEE. This CDR3 is 12 amino acids long. The CDR3: CASSPPGDGYTF. The CDR3 DNA reads as TGTGCCAGCAGCCCCCCGGGAGACGGCTACACCTTC.

The rearrangement joins TRBV14 to TRBJ1-5; no clear D. The CDR3 is 20 residues long. Germline-derived CDR1 and CDR2 are SGHDN and FVKESK. V shed 0 bases and J shed 0 bases, with 21 bases lying between them. CDR3 residues: CASSQDGPSVEFYSNQPQHF. CDR3 nucleotide sequence: TGTGCCAGCAGCCAAGATGGTCCCAGCGTAGAATTTTATAGCAATCAGCCCCAGCATTTT.

The sample holds one count of this clone. The rearrangement joins TRBV3-1 (or the pseudogene TRBV3-2) to TRBJ1-2; perhaps TRBD1 as D (5 bases). The ends were cut back, 5 bases at V and 0 bases at J, with 10 bases in the middle. The germline CDR1 and CDR2 sequences are LGHDT and YNNKEL (reference sequence). This CDR3 region has 14 residues. For the CDR3, the DNA is TGTGCCAGCAGCTATCAGGGAACTAACTATGGCTACACCTTC. Residues: CASSYQGTNYGYTF.

This chain joins TRBV19 and TRBJ1-1, with D possibly matching TRBD1 (5 bases). The V gene's germline CDR1 is LNHDA and CDR2 SQIVND (reference sequence). The V end was cut by 5 bases, the J end by 0 bases, with 10 bases between. This CDR3 region has 14 residues. CDR3: CASSYQGMNTEAFF. The CDR3 nucleotides read TGTGCCAGTAGTTATCAGGGAATGAACACTGAAGCTTTCTTT.

The CDR3 reads CASSQEHQTEQFF. In DNA, the CDR3 is TGCGCCAGCAGCCAAGAACATCAAACGGAGCAGTTCTTC. The chain carries TRBV4-1 and TRBJ2-1; unclear D gene. The CDR3 runs to 13 residues. Deletions cut 0 bases from V and 10 bases from J, with 10 bases between. CDR1 and CDR2 (germline): MGHRA, YSYEKL.

V is TRBV24-1 and J is TRBJ1-3; D is uncertain. V was cut by 1 base and J by 3 bases, with 12 bases left in between. CDR1 KGHDR and CDR2 SFDVKD come from the germline V gene. CDR3 length: 16 amino acids. For the CDR3, the DNA is TGTGCCACCAGTGATTTCCGGGAGCGAGGTGGAAACACCATATATTTT. Encoded protein: CATSDFRERGGNTIYF.

A remark on this clone: Distinct nucleotide sequences in the sample also encode this CDR3. The chain has TRBV9 and TRBJ1-1, with D possibly TRBD1 on 5 matching bases. V was shortened by 2 bases and J by 1 base, with 9 bases between the two germline ends. Germline V gene sequence: CDR1 SGDLS, CDR2 YYNGEE. The CDR3 is 14 residues long. The CDR3 is CASSVGGSNTEAFF. The CDR3 region has the DNA TGTGCCAGCAGCGTGGGGGGATCGAACACTGAAGCTTTCTTT.